The 21 T cell receptor beta chains given below trace back to one sample, sequenced in a study of Graves' ophthalmopathy and Graves' hyperthyroidism (dated by TCRdb to the late 2010s). Instrument used: Illumina HiSeq 2000. TCR beta CDR3 regions were amplified from RNA transcripts for repertoire sequencing. The first round of RT-PCR was done with HTBI primers and the Qiagen OneStep RT-PCR kit, and was followed by a second round of multiplex PCR, then size selection and purification. TCRdb redid the processing of the public reads, applying fastp at Q25 and MiXCR, and retained in-frame beta chains. Under each unique CDR3 protein, matching rows form one entry showing the most common genes and DNA. In all, the sample holds 300,000 to 400,000 distinct CDR3 sequences, and approximately 18% of those were seen once. Together, the top ten hold roughly 2.6% of the sample. Sequenced input: peripheral blood. Every receptor here comes from an adult woman with stable Graves' hyperthyroidism.

This clonotype was seen repeatedly, ten times or more. The chain couples TRBV12-3 or TRBV12-4 to TRBJ2-7; TRBD2 matches at 9 bases. The length of the CDR3 is 13 residues. J lost 5 bases, V lost 8 bases, and 7 bases had no gene match. CDR3 in amino acids: CASGREGRNEQYF. CDR3 coding DNA: TGTGCCAGCGGGCGGGAGGGCCGGAACGAGCAGTACTTC.

This clonotype was counted at least ten times. The chain couples TRBV25-1 to TRBJ1-1; possibly TRBD1 for D (6 bases). With 0 bases removed from V and 8 bases from J, the gap between germline ends came to 13 bases. The CDR3 sequence is 14 residues long. Germline CDR1 and CDR2: MGHDK and SYGVNS. The CDR3 DNA follows: TGTGCCAGCAGTGAATATTCTTCGGGACAAGAAGCTTTCTTT. Translation gives CASSEYSSGQEAFF.

This clonotype has more than one count but fewer than ten. CDR3 DNA: TGTGCCAGCAGCGCAGCGGACAGGGGCCGCTACGAGCAGTACTTC. Residues: CASSAADRGRYEQYF. V and J are TRBV7-9 and TRBJ2-7; TRBD1 agrees at 9 bases. Germline V gene lookup returns CDR1 SEHNR and CDR2 FQNEAQ (reference sequence). The CDR3 runs 15 residues. V was clipped by 5 bases and J by 3 bases; unmatched bases: 8.

The chain is built from TRBV28 and TRBJ1-5; D is undetermined. The CDR3 sequence is 13 residues long. Germline CDR1 reads MDHEN; CDR2 reads SYDVKM. Trimming cost V 8 bases and J 0 bases, with 8 bases left between them. The CDR3 DNA follows: TGTGCCAGCTGTTCCCATAGCAATCAGCCCCAGCATTTT. Amino acids: CASCSHSNQPQHF.

This clonotype was counted many times. The chain couples TRBV19 to TRBJ1-1; 8 bases agree with TRBD1. The germline CDR1 and CDR2 sequences are LNHDA and SQIVND (reference sequence). The V and J ends lost 2 bases and 0 bases, in that order; junction bases with no gene match: 5. This CDR3 region has 16 residues. This chain's CDR3 is CASSITRTGMNTEAFF. CDR3 bases: TGTGCCAGTAGTATAACAAGGACAGGGATGAACACTGAAGCTTTCTTT.

In this sample, this clonotype turned up a few times. The CDR3 nucleotides read TGCGCCAGCAGCCAAGCACTAGCGGTGACCTACGAGCAGTACTTC. This translates into CASSQALAVTYEQYF. The chain links TRBV4-1 to TRBJ2-7; 8 positions agree with TRBD2. The V segment lost 1 base and the J segment 2 bases; nucleotides outside the gene matches: 4. CDR3 size: 15 residues. From germline, CDR1 is MGHRA and CDR2 YSYEKL.

This chain links TRBV3-1 with TRBJ1-2; D is uncertain. Looked up from germline, CDR1 is LGHDT and CDR2 is YNNKEL (reference sequence). The V end lost 0 bases, the J end lost 3 bases, and 20 bases lay between the germline ends. The CDR3 has 18 amino acids. CDR3 coding DNA: TGTGCCAGCAGCCAAGATTCTCTCGGCAGGCCCAAATACTATGGCTACACCTTC. It encodes CASSQDSLGRPKYYGYTF.

As regards this clonotype: As the CDR3 is not closed by the conserved phenylalanine or tryptophan, this likely results from a read error. This rearrangement joins TRBV12-5 to TRBJ1-1, with D possibly TRBD1 on 5 matching bases. This CDR3 is 16 amino acids long. The germline V gene encodes CDR1 LGHNT and CDR2 FRNRAP. V was shortened by 4 bases and J by 1 base, with 16 bases between the two germline ends. CDR3 sequence (DNA): TGTGCTAGTGGTTCGGTGCGGGGTAGGGGGAACACTGAAGCTTTCCTT. It is translated as CASGSVRGRGNTEAFL.

The V and J genes are TRBV5-1 and TRBJ2-2; D remains unclear. CDR1 and CDR2 (germline): SGHRS, YFSETQ. The ends were cut back, 0 bases at V and 2 bases at J, with 11 bases in the middle. CDR3 size: 16 residues. The CDR3 DNA reads TGCGCCAGCAGCTTGGACGGAAACCCTAACACCGGGGAGCTGTTTTTT. It is translated as CASSLDGNPNTGELFF.

This clonotype was seen at least ten times. The chain joins TRBV27 to TRBJ2-5, with D possibly being TRBD1 (6 bases). The CDR3 contains 14 residues. Germline assignment: CDR1 MNHEY and CDR2 SMNVEV (reference sequence). Trimming left V 5 bases short and J 5 bases short, with 15 bases between. CDR3 sequence: CASSALTGMETQYF. The CDR3 DNA sequence: TGTGCCAGCAGTGCACTAACAGGGATGGAGACCCAGTACTTC.

This clonotype has just a few counts. A much larger clone lies a single base off, so this may be a read error. The chain recombines TRBV20-1 with TRBJ2-7, with D unclear. Germline V gene data show CDR1 as DFQATT and CDR2 as SNEGSKA (reference sequence). The CDR3 consists of 10 residues. This CDR3 reads CSASHYEQCF. The CDR3 coding sequence is TGCAGTGCTTCTCACTACGAGCAGTGCTTC.

This clonotype was seen ten or more times. The rearrangement uses TRBV20-1 and TRBJ1-1; TRBD1 agrees at 10 bases. Per germline, CDR1 DFQATT and CDR2 SNEGSKA (reference sequence). The ends lost 6 bases at V and 8 bases at J; junction bases unmatched: 12. There are 14 residues in the CDR3. The CDR3 coding sequence is TGCAGTGCGAGTCCCGGGACAGGGGATGGGGAAGCTTTCTTT. Translated: CSASPGTGDGEAFF.

This clonotype showed up many times. The chain is built from TRBV6-5 and TRBJ1-2; D gene ambiguous. The CDR3 length is 14 residues. V lost 4 bases and J lost 2, with 11 bases in between. Germline CDR1 is MNHEY and CDR2 is SVGAGI. This CDR3 reads CASSSGSLNYGYTF. As DNA, the CDR3 is TGTGCCAGCAGTTCGGGGTCCCTAAACTATGGCTACACCTTC.

This clonotype was found many times. This chain links TRBV20-1 with TRBJ1-5, with a tentative D call TRBD1 (6 bases). This CDR3 spans 13 amino acids. The V gene lost 1 base and the J gene lost 4 bases, with 8 bases spanning the gap. CDR1 and CDR2 (germline): DFQATT, SNEGSKA (reference sequence). CDR3 region: CSARGQENQPQHF. The DNA for the CDR3 is TGCAGTGCTAGAGGACAGGAAAATCAGCCCCAGCATTTT.

Ten or more counts support this clonotype. The chain is built from TRBV29-1 and TRBJ2-5, with 7 bases matching TRBD1. This CDR3 has 12 residues. After removal of 6 bases from V and 4 bases from J, the junction contained 5 bases not matched to a gene. Germline CDR1 reads SQVTM; CDR2 reads ANQGSEA. The CDR3 nucleotides read TGCAGCGTAAACACAGGGGCAGAGACCCAGTACTTC. Translation gives CSVNTGAETQYF.

This clonotype appeared many times. The chain links TRBV2 to TRBJ2-2; 8 positions agree with TRBD1. CDR3 length: 15 residues. After removal of 6 bases from V and 4 bases from J, the junction contained 7 bases not matched to a gene. Germline CDR1 is SNHLY and CDR2 is FYNNEI. Written as DNA, the CDR3 is TGTGCCAGCAGCTTTGACAGGGGAGGCACCGGGGAGCTGTTTTTT. Its translation is CASSFDRGGTGELFF.

The rearrangement uses TRBV7-2 and TRBJ2-5, with 9 positions matching TRBD2. The V gene's germline CDR1 is SGHTA and CDR2 FQGNSA. The CDR3 is made up of 15 amino acids. V shed 1 base, J shed 5 bases, and the junction held 5 bases outside the gene matches. CDR3 region: CASSLGAGGAETQYF. The CDR3 DNA follows: TGTGCCAGCAGCTTAGGAGCGGGAGGCGCCGAGACCCAGTACTTC.

This clonotype was recorded many times. The V call is TRBV10-3, the J call TRBJ1-1, with 9 bases lining up with TRBD1. Trimming took 6 bases from V and 4 from J; bases not matched to a gene: 12. In germline, CDR1 is ENHRY, CDR2 SYGVKD. This CDR3 region has 16 residues. The CDR3 region is CAISPLQGARLTEAFF. DNA of the CDR3: TGTGCCATCAGCCCCCTACAGGGGGCAAGGCTCACTGAAGCTTTCTTT.

This rearrangement joins TRBV28 to TRBJ2-7, with D perhaps TRBD1 or TRBD2 (5 bases each). Deletions cut 5 bases from V and 2 bases from J, with 16 bases between. The germline V gene encodes CDR1 MDHEN and CDR2 SYDVKM. CDR3 length equals 15 residues. CDR3 residues: CASSNPPGPTYEQYF. As DNA, the CDR3 is TGTGCCAGCAGTAACCCCCCGGGACCCACCTACGAGCAGTACTTC.

At least ten counts were recorded for this clonotype. The chain links TRBV27 to TRBJ2-7; the D gene is possibly TRBD1 (6 bases). The length of the CDR3 is 15 residues. With 2 bases removed from V and 1 base from J, the gap between germline ends came to 12 bases. CDR1 is MNHEY, CDR2 SMNVEV, per germline (reference sequence). In nucleotides, the CDR3 is TGTGCCAGCAGTTTAAGTCCGGACAGTTCCTACGAGCAGTACTTC. This gives the protein CASSLSPDSSYEQYF.

This clonotype was seen at least ten times. V usage is TRBV11-2 and J usage is TRBJ2-7; 8 bases align to TRBD1. The CDR3 is 15 residues long. Per the germline V gene, CDR1 is SGHAT and CDR2 is FQNNGV. The V gene end was trimmed by 5 bases and the J gene end by 3 bases; junction bases not matched to a gene: 9. The chain's CDR3 is CASSPNRGSGYEQYF. The CDR3, as DNA: TGTGCCAGCAGCCCCAACAGGGGGTCAGGCTACGAGCAGTACTTC.